What follows describes a single T cell receptor (beta chain). The target antigen is unknown. The sample comes from a study of T-cell memory formation after mild COVID-19. General study points: Pre-infection memory held some responding clones, suggesting pre-existing cross-reactive T cells responded. Mostly located in CM and EM were contracting CD4+ clones, with contracting CD8+ clones located in EMRA.

TCRdb used MiXCR to reprocess the 5' RACE reads, holding one entry per CDR3 protein. The sample lists approximately 500,000 distinct CDR3 sequences, 20% to 30% occurring once. Trimming shortened V by 5 bases and J by 0 bases, and 11 bases separated the two germline ends. The CDR3 spans 14 residues. Germline V gene sequence: CDR1 MGHDK, CDR2 SYGVNS. The chain recombines TRBV25-1 with TRBJ2-7, with D unresolved. The sequencing input was PBMCs or a T cell subset sorted from them (not recorded which). This clonotype originated in an adult woman who had mild COVID-19 (a few samples of this study predate the infection). Cell type and time point are not known. The CDR3 DNA reads as TGTGCCAGCAGTATCGCGCTGGACTCCTACGAGCAGTACTTC. Protein sequence: CASSIALDSYEQYF.